Given below is one TCR beta chain in context. The specificity of this receptor is unknown. The data stem from a study of cytomegalovirus exposure and HLA in healthy donors (dated by TCRdb to the late 2010s). Describing the broader study: In an earlier analysis of fewer than 750 of the donors, about 270 Gb of sequence data and some 100 million unique TCR beta sequences from roughly 190 million T cells were reported. Roughly 300 gigabases of sequencing data and around 80 million unique TCR sequences made up an early release that covered 640 HLA-typed donors. The genetic ancestry cluster associated with self-reported Caucasian donors included approximately 85% of the roughly 360 genotyped donors. The study aimed to test whether cataloging public T cell receptors could reveal signatures of past pathogen exposure. The study used immunosequencing to profile the T cell repertoires of 666 subjects and linked those repertoires to cytomegalovirus serostatus. Besides the first cohort of hundreds of subjects, a separate validation cohort made up of 90 to 150 different subjects was used. To predict cytomegalovirus infection status, the study brought together high-throughput TCR immunosequencing, statistical association of individual TCRs with disease status, and machine learning. To study patterns of TCR occurrence, a later analysis re-analyzed previously published TCR beta repertoires from more than 550 donors and added high-resolution HLA genotyping. Rather than drawing on any new phenotypic data, the later analysis identified candidate immune exposures from TCR beta sequences and the way those sequences occurred across donors. An earlier analysis of several hundred of the donors applied high-throughput TCR beta sequencing to assess whether each TCR beta V gene segment acted as functional or pseudogenic. Alongside the repertoire data, information on donor age, sex, ethnicity and CMV serostatus was compiled. A later genetic analysis used genome-wide SNP genotypes for about 60% of the roughly 670 donors, treating that subset as a discovery cohort. Every repertoire in the discovery cohort had been generated on one and the same sequencing platform. Both class I and class II loci were covered by HLA typing, at four-digit resolution. The number of typed donors differed by locus: roughly 629-640 for A, B, C, DRB1 and DQB1; some 500 for DQA1; about 600 for DPA1; and some 450 for DPB1. About 5 DR-DQ haplotypes were handled as single units for association and clustering, since linkage in the cohort was strong. On average, roughly 200,000 unique TCR beta nucleotide sequences were sequenced per donor among about 400 genotyped donors of the cohort, with roughly a sixth of those sequences being non-productive. What the research found in general, with its limitations: In vitro tests confirmed that three of the cytomegalovirus-associated TCR beta chains recognize cytomegalovirus antigens. Strong co-occurrence of HLA alleles, especially DR and DQ, made assigning TCR associations to individual alleles difficult. A later genetic analysis associated a missense DCLRE1C variant with V-gene and J-gene trimming of TCR beta chains, and an independent cohort replicated the association. In both the original and validation cohorts, the classifier was reported to diagnose cytomegalovirus status with high specificity and sensitivity. An earlier analysis of 587 of the donors showed that most TCR beta V segments appeared in productive rearrangements either about 87% or about 30% of the time, which broadly matched IMGT annotations. In a later analysis, TCR association rates were found to vary across HLA loci, with the most associated TCRs seen for DRB1 alleles and the fewest for HLA-C alleles. For the cohort, immune exposure information was limited to CMV serostatus. According to the authors, the approach could potentially be generalized to other disease states and immunological phenotypes. Only TCR beta chains were sequenced in this cohort, and the absence of alpha or paired-chain data limited detectable features. A later analysis found that most CMV-associated TCR beta chains appeared HLA-restricted, with HLA associations seemingly driven largely by CMV exposure. A later analysis found that HLA-associated TCR beta chains were more clonally expanded and had lower generation probabilities than equally common non-associated chains. At a false discovery rate of 0.05, a later analysis linked some 17,000 TCR beta sequences to specific HLA alleles. A cluster of highly shared sequence variants was judged likely to represent a technical artifact of the sequencing pipeline. A further reported finding was that TCR beta sequences accurately predicted the HLA-A and HLA-B alleles for most subjects in the first cohort. A total of fewer than 200 TCR beta chains were listed by the study as associated with cytomegalovirus. Some IMGT-functional V segments, including TRBV6-2 and TRBV6-3, could not be told apart with the 87-base-pair reads, so those segments were excluded. Sequencing depth was assumed to be roughly uniform across donors in the presence/absence analyses, though that assumption may not hold. Linkage disequilibrium might explain the correlated functional status among segregating V segments, but an unknown experimental factor could not be ruled out. According to a later genetic analysis, donors in an Asian-associated ancestry cluster had fewer N-insertions in productive TCRs than the roughly 700-donor mean. While some public TCRs were present in many individuals, most TCR sequences turned up only very rarely across donors. Several of the top co-occurrence clusters appeared to be linked to parvovirus B19, influenza, CMV and Epstein-Barr virus, according to a later analysis. Because counts were too low, roughly 18 rarely observed V segments, including chromosome 9 orphons, were left out of the earlier analysis of 587 of the donors. Because HLA typing was missing for some donors at each locus, association tests included only the typed subset.

Inclusive of the bounding cysteine and phenylalanine, the CDR3 is 16 residues long. Only the CDR3 portion is preserved as DNA: 48 bases, with reading frame beginning at the first base. CDR1 is given as SGHRS and CDR2 as YFSETQ, both from the germline V gene. Relative to germline, V is missing 5 bases and J is missing 0 bases, with 8 bases of the junction outside any gene match. Libraries were prepared through the immunoSEQ multiplex PCR assay. For the multiplex PCR, a mixture combining 60 forward primers for TCR Vbeta segments and 13 reverse primers for TCR Jbeta segments was used. A multiplex PCR assay on genomic DNA amplified the CDR3 region of rearranged TCR beta genes. The amplified TCR beta libraries were sequenced on the Illumina HiSeq System as 87-base-pair reads. Concerning the study's data processing: Across the 500 to 850 repertoires, a later analysis counted about 81 million unique TCR beta chains, about 10 million of which were shared by at least two donors. Raw reads were error-corrected and collapsed into unique sequences by a nearest-neighbor algorithm in which closely related sequences were merged to remove PCR and sequencing errors. To assign V, D and J gene segments, CDR3 sequences were aligned to IMGT reference sequences. For a sequence to be retained, at least a six-nucleotide match to both a V gene segment and a J gene segment was required. A rearrangement was called productive if the CDR3 had no stop codons and remained in frame with V and J, and every other rearrangement was called non-productive. CDR3 was defined according to IMGT convention as the region running from the second conserved V-encoded cysteine to the conserved J-encoded phenylalanine. The earlier analysis of around 640 of the donors excluded sequences that lacked an unambiguous match to a single V gene segment. In an earlier analysis of 450 to 700 of the donors, V segments were called functional above 56.7% productive rearrangements and were called segregating when the between-donor standard deviation exceeded 5%. To diagnose cytomegalovirus status from the catalog of TCR beta chain sequences, a statistical classification framework was built. V and J gene assignment, in a later analysis, came from comparing TCR nucleotide sequences with IMGT/GENE-DB human TR gene sequences. In a later analysis, CDR3 sequences and most-parsimonious VDJ recombination scenarios were assigned using the TCRdist pipeline. In a later analysis, each TCR beta chain was defined by its CDR3 amino acid sequence together with its V-gene family, and reads without a unique V-gene family were excluded. In a later analysis, fewer than 650 highly shared, low-generation-probability nucleotide sequences were removed to address suspected cross-contamination and a sequencing artifact. In a later analysis, a clonal expansion index for each public chain was calculated from normalized within-repertoire ranks of inferred template counts. In a later analysis, generation probabilities were computed with a VDJ recombination model fitted to out-of-frame rearrangements, and the resulting probabilities were checked against IGoR. In a later analysis, hypergeometric tests were used to score TCR-TCR, TCR-HLA and TCR-CMV co-occurrence, with a repertoire-size bias correction applied to TCR pairs. False discovery rates were estimated in a later analysis by permuting HLA or CMV assignments 20 times. In a later analysis, co-occurring TCRs were grouped with DBSCAN, and TCRdist sequence similarity was added when clustering was performed within HLA-allele-positive subsets. Co-occurrence clustering excluded repertoires with fewer than 30,000 or more than 120,000 public chains, plus five with anomalous nucleotide sharing. As stored in TCRdb, this immuneACCESS dataset retains in-frame rearrangements with V and J assigned. A fraction of the clones does not appear; measured against another copy, unresolved V genes explain less than half of the discrepancy, and the remainder lacks a known reason. The DNA was the basis for D and trimming; V, J and clone size are from that table. This sample's table carries under 150,000 clones. Less than 2.5% of the sample comes from the top ten.

The cohort comprised around 700 healthy bone marrow donors. At the time of sampling, every cohort member was nominally healthy, though immune exposures that went unrecorded were likely present. The donor was CMV seronegative and belonged to the group of over 350 seronegative cohort members. Each donor provided a peripheral blood sample, and peripheral blood mononuclear cells were used for TCR beta sequencing. Genomic DNA extraction from the blood cell samples was performed with the Qiagen DNeasy Blood Extraction Kit. The sequence is built from TRBV5-1 and TRBJ1-1; TRBD1 aligns with 9 central bases. This clonotype originated in a woman between 55 and 75 years old in good health and CMV-seronegative. Sequenced sample: PBMCs. The DNA sequence reads TGCGCCAGCAGACCTTGGACAGGGGCCATGAACACTGAAGCTTTCTTT. Its translation is CASRPWTGAMNTEAFF.